Presented here are 14 T cell receptor beta chains from one specimen sequenced in a study of blood T cell repertoires in COVID-19. TCRdb's table, derived via immunoSEQ multiplex PCR, lists solely in-frame clones and lacks some. The data contain 110,000 to 150,000 clones, under 90% of them singletons. Specimen: peripheral blood. Receptors originate from an elderly woman in a cohort sampled during active or convalescent COVID-19.

The chain is built from TRBV5-4 and TRBJ2-1, with unresolved D. The CDR3 extends over 13 amino acids. Germline-derived CDR1 and CDR2 are SGHNT and YYREEE (reference sequence). The V gene lost 4 bases and the J gene lost 0 bases, with 5 bases spanning the gap. The CDR3 spells CASSPGSYNEQFF. DNA of the CDR3: TGTGCCAGCAGCCCCGGCTCCTACAATGAGCAGTTCTTC.

This chain connects TRBV21-1 to TRBJ2-2; the tabulated D call, TRBD1, remains unverified against the DNA. TRBV21-1 is deemed a pseudogene. This CDR3 is built from 16 residues. The CDR3 is CASSKALKGWTGELFF. The CDR3 DNA reads TGTGCCAGCAGCAAAGCGCTCAAGGGGTGGACCGGGGAGCTGTTTTTT.

J is TRBJ1-2 and V is TRBV7-9; D not certain. The V end lost 3 bases, the J end lost 2 bases, and 10 bases lay between the germline ends. Germline CDR1 and CDR2: SEHNR and FQNEAQ (reference sequence). CDR3 length: 14 residues. The CDR3 DNA follows: TGTGCCAGCAGCTTCTTCGGGAACAACTATGGCTACACCTTC. Amino acids: CASSFFGNNYGYTF.

The gene calls are TRBV23-1 and TRBJ1-1; 9 nucleotides agree with TRBD1. TRBV23-1 falls under the ORF class, with uncertain function. This CDR3 is built from 17 residues. The trim removed 3 bases at V and 0 bases at J, leaving 8 bases unmatched. The CDR3 spells CASSQGQGNVMNTEAFF. In nucleotides, the CDR3 is TGCGCCAGCAGTCAGGGACAGGGTAACGTCATGAACACTGAAGCTTTCTTT.

The chain is built from TRBV9 and TRBJ2-2, with D possibly matching TRBD2 (6 bases). Trimming took off 4 bases at V and 2 bases at J, with 18 bases between the two ends. The CDR3 is 17 amino acids. Germline lookup yields CDR1 SGDLS and CDR2 YYNGEE. The CDR3 DNA follows: TGTGCCAGCAGCTCCGGAGGGGCCGCGAGAAACACCGGGGAGCTGTTTTTT. This sequence encodes CASSSGGAARNTGELFF.

Of note for this clone: The sample contains more than one DNA sequence encoding this CDR3. The J gene is TRBJ2-3, the V gene TRBV5-4; TRBD1 might be the D (6 bases). V dropped 1 base and J dropped 3 bases, with 9 bases sitting between them. Per the germline V gene, CDR1 is SGHNT and CDR2 is YYREEE (reference sequence). This CDR3 comprises 14 residues. CDR3: CASSLKTGTDTQYF. In nucleotides, the CDR3 is TGTGCCAGCAGCTTGAAAACAGGGACAGATACGCAGTATTTT.

Comment on this clone: The same CDR3 arises from other DNA sequences in this sample as well. This chain links TRBV7-2 with TRBJ2-5; tentatively, D is TRBD2 (7 bases). This CDR3 contains 13 residues. The V end lost 3 bases, the J end lost 4 bases, and 9 bases lay between the germline ends. CDR1 and CDR2 (germline): SGHTA, FQGNSA. As DNA, the CDR3 is TGTGCCAGCAGCTTGGGGGGGCGAGAGACCCAGTACTTC. Translating it yields CASSLGGRETQYF.

The table lists this clone with many counts. The V gene is TRBV5-1, the J gene TRBJ1-1; D remains ambiguous. The germline V gene encodes CDR1 SGHRS and CDR2 YFSETQ. Trimming removed 5 bases from V and 6 bases from J, with 14 bases in between. This CDR3 spans 13 amino acids. The CDR3 coding sequence is TGCGCCAGCAGGACTTCGGAAATCGCTGAAGCTTTCTTT. It specifies CASRTSEIAEAFF.

V gene TRBV19 combines with J gene TRBJ2-2, with 8 bases fitting TRBD2. Unmatched junction bases numbered 14, after V lost 7 bases and J lost 4 bases. Germline V gene sequence: CDR1 LNHDA, CDR2 SQIVND (reference sequence). The CDR3 consists of 17 residues. The DNA for the CDR3 is TGTGCCAGTAAAAAGATTAGCGGGGCCTCAGCCACCGGGGAGCTGTTTTTT. Translated: CASKKISGASATGELFF.

The chain recombines TRBV5-1 with TRBJ2-1, with TRBD2 identical over 12 bases. V lost 4 bases to trimming and J lost 7 bases; unmatched junction nucleotides: 12. Germline V lookup: CDR1 SGHRS, CDR2 YFSETQ. The length of the CDR3 is 17 residues. As DNA, the CDR3 is TGCGCCAGCAGCCCGTCACTAGCGGGGGGATTTGGGAATGAGCAGTTCTTC. Amino acids: CASSPSLAGGFGNEQFF.

This chain connects TRBV9 to TRBJ1-2, with no clear D. V lost 0 bases and J 2 bases, leaving 8 bases between the germline ends. The V gene's germline CDR1 is SGDLS and CDR2 YYNGEE. This CDR3 is 14 amino acids long. CDR3 nucleotides: TGTGCCAGCAGCGTAGGGCAGTCAAACTATGGCTACACCTTC. Translated: CASSVGQSNYGYTF.

The genes are TRBV19 and TRBJ2-1; TRBD1 matches at 10 bases. V shed 3 bases and J 5 bases; nucleotides not matched to a gene: 7. Germline V gene sequence: CDR1 LNHDA, CDR2 SQIVND (reference sequence). CDR3 length equals 16 residues. The DNA of the CDR3 is TGTGCCAGTAGTATCAGGGGACAGGGGAATAACAATGAGCAGTTCTTC. It translates to CASSIRGQGNNNEQFF.

This clone appeared a few times. The chain couples TRBV2 to TRBJ1-5; 9 bases line up with TRBD1. With V trimmed by 6 bases and J by 7 bases, 7 bases remained unmatched. Germline lookup yields CDR1 SNHLY and CDR2 FYNNEI. The CDR3 extends over 14 amino acids. CDR3 sequence (DNA): TGTGCCAGCAGCAACAGGGGGCTAGAGCAGCCCCAGCATTTT. This codes for CASSNRGLEQPQHF.

The J gene is TRBJ2-7, the V gene TRBV5-5; maybe TRBD1 (6 bases). The germline V gene encodes CDR1 SGHKS and CDR2 YYEKEE (reference sequence). Trimming left V 2 bases short and J 0 bases short, with 12 bases between. This CDR3 contains 15 residues. The CDR3 coding sequence is TGTGCCAGCAGCTTCAAACAGGGATACTCCTACGAGCAGTACTTC. It yields the protein CASSFKQGYSYEQYF. Combining the CDR3 with reference TRBV5-5 and TRBJ2-7 gives the whole variable domain DAGVTQSPTHLIKTRGQQVTLRCSPISGHKSVSWYQQVLGQGPQFIFQYYEKEERGRGNFPDRFSARQFPNYSSELNVNALLLGDSALYLCASSFKQGYSYEQYFGPGTRLTVT.